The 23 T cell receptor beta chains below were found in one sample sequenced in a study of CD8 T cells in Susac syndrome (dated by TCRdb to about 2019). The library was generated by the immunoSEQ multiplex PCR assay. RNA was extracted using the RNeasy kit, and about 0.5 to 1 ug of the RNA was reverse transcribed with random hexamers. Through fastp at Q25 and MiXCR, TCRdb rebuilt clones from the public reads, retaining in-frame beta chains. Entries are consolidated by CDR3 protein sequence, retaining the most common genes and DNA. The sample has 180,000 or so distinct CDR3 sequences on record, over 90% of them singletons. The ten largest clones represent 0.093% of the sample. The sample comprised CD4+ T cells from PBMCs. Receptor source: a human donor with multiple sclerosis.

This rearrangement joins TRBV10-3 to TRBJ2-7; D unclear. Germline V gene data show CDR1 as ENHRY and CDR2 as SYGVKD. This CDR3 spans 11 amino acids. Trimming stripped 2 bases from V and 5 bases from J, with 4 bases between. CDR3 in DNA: TGTGCCATCAGTGAGCACCACGAGCAGTACTTC. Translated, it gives CAISEHHEQYF.

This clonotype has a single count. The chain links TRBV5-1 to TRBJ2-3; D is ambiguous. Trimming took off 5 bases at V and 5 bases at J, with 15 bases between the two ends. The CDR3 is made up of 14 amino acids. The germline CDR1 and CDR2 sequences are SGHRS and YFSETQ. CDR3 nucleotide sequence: TGCGCCAGCAGGAGCTTGGCAGGTAGAGATACGCAGTATTTT. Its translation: CASRSLAGRDTQYF.

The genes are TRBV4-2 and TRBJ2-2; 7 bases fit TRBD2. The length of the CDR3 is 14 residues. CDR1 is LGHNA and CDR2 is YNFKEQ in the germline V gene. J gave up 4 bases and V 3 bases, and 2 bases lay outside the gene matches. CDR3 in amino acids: CASSHSGGTGELFF. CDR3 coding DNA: TGTGCCAGCAGCCACTCGGGGGGCACCGGGGAGCTGTTTTTT.

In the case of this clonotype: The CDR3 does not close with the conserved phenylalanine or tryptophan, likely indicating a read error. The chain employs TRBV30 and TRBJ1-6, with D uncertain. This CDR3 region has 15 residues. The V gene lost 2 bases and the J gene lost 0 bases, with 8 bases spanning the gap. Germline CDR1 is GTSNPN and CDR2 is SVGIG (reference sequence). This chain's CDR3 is CAWSLGSSYNSPLHL. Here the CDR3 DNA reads TGTGCCTGGAGTCTCGGGAGCTCCTATAATTCACCCCTCCACTTG.

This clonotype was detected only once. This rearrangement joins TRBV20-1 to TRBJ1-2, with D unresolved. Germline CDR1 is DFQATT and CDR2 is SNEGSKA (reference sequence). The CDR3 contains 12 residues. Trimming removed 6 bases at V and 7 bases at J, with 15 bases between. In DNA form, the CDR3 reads TGCAGTGCGCAGATTAGGGAGGGTGGCTACACCTTC. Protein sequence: CSAQIREGGYTF.

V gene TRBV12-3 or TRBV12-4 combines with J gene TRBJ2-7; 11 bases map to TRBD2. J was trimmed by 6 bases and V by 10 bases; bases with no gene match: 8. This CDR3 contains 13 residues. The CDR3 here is CAIRLAGRGEQYF. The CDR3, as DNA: TGTGCCATCCGACTAGCGGGGAGAGGCGAGCAGTACTTC.

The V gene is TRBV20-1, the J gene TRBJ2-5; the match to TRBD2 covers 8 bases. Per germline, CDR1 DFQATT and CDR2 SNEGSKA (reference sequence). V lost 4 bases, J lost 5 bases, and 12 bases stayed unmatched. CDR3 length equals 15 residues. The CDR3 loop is CSAIQAGGRTETQYF. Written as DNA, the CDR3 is TGCAGTGCTATACAGGCGGGGGGCCGTACCGAGACCCAGTACTTC.

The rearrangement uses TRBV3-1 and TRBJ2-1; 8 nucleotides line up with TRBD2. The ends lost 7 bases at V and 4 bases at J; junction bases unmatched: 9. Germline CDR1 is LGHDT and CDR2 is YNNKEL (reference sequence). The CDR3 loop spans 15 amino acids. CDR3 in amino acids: CASTPRRGGYNEQFF. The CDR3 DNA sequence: TGTGCCAGCACCCCTCGACGGGGGGGGTACAATGAGCAGTTCTTC.

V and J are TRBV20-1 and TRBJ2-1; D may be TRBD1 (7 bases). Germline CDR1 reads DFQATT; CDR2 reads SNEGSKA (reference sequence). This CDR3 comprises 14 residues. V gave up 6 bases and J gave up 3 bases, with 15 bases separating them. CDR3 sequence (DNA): TGCAGTGCCTGGCAGGGGGGACTCTACAATGAGCAGTTCTTC. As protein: CSAWQGGLYNEQFF.

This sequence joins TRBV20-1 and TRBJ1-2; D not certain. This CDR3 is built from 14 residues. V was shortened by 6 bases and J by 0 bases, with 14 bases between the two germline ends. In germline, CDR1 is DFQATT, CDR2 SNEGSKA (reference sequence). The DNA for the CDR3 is TGCAGTGCCGTACAGCCGACTACTAACTATGGCTACACCTTC. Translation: CSAVQPTTNYGYTF.

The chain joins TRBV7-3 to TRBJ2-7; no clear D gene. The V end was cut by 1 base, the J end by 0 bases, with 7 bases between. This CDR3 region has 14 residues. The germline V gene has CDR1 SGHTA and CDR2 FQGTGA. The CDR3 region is CASSLSHNSYEQYF. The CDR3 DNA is TGTGCCAGCAGCTTAAGTCACAACTCCTACGAGCAGTACTTC.

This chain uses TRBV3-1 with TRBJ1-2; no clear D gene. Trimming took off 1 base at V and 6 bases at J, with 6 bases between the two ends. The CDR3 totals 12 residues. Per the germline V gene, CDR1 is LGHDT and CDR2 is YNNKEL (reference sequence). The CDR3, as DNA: TGTGCCAGCAGCCAAGCAAGGCATGGCTACACCTTC. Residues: CASSQARHGYTF.

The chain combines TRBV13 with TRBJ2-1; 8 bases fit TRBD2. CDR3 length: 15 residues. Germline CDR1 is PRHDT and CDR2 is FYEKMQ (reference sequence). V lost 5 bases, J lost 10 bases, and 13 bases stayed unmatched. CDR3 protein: CASSSGTSPLAEQFF. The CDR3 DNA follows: TGTGCCAGCAGCAGCGGGACTAGTCCCCTCGCCGAGCAGTTCTTC.

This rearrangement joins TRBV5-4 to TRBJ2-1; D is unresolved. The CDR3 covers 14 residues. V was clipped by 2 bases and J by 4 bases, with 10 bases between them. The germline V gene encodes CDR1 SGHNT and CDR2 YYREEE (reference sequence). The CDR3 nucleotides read TGTGCCAGCAGCTTTTATACCGCTTACAATGAGCAGTTCTTC. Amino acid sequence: CASSFYTAYNEQFF.

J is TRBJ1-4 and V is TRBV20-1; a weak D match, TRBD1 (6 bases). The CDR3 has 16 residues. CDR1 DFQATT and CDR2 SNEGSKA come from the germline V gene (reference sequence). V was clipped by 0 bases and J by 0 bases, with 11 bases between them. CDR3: CSARDRQDATNEKLFF. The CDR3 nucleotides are TGCAGTGCTAGAGATCGACAGGATGCAACTAATGAAAAACTGTTTTTT.

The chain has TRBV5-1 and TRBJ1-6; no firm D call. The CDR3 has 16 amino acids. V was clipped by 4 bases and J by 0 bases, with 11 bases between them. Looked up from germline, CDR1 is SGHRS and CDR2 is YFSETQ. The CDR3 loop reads CASSLGTSSYNSPLHF. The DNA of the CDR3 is TGCGCCAGCAGCCTGGGAACAAGCTCCTATAATTCACCCCTCCACTTT.

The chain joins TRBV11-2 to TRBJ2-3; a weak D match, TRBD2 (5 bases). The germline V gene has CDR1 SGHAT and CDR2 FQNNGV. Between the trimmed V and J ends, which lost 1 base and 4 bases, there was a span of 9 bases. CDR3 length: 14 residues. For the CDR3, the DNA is TGTGCCAGCAGCTTAGTTAGAGGGCCAGATACGCAGTATTTT. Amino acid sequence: CASSLVRGPDTQYF.

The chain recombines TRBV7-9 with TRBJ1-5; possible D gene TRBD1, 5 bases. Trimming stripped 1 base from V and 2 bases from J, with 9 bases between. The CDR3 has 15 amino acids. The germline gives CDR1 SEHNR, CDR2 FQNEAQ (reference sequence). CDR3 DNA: TGTGCCAGCAGCTTAGGAGAAGGGGGCAATCAGCCCCAGCATTTT. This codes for CASSLGEGGNQPQHF.

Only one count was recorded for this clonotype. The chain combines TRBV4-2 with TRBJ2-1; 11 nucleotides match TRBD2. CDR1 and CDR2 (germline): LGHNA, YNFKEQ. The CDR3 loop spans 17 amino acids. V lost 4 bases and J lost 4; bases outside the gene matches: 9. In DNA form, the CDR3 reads TGTGCCAGCAGCCGAGAGCCCGGGACTAGCGGTTACAATGAGCAGTTCTTC. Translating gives CASSREPGTSGYNEQFF.

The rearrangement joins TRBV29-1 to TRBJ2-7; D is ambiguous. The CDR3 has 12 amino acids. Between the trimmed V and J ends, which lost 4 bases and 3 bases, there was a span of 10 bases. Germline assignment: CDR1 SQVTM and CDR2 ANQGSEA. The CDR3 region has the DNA TGCAGCGTTGGGGAATGGGACTACGAGCAGTACTTC. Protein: CSVGEWDYEQYF.

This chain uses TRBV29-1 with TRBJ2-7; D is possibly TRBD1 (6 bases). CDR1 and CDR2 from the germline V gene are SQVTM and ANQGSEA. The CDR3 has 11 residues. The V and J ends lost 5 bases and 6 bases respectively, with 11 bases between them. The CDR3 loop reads CSVSDRSEQYF. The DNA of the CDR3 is TGCAGCGTTTCCGACAGGAGCGAGCAGTACTTC.

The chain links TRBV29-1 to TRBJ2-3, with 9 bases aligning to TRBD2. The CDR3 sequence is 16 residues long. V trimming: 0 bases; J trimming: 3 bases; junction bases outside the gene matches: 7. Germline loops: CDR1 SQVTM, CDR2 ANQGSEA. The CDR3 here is CSVEDSAGGPTDTQYF. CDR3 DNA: TGCAGCGTTGAAGATAGCGCGGGAGGGCCTACAGATACGCAGTATTTT.

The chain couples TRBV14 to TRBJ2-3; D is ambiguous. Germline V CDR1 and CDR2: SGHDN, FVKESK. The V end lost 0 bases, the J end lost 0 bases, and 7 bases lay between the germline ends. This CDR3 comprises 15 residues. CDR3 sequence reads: CASSQEWSSTDTQYF. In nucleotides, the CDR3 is TGTGCCAGCAGCCAAGAATGGTCCAGCACAGATACGCAGTATTTT.